The source of this TCR beta chain is a study of blood T cell repertoires in COVID-19. For the study at large: Material from acute and convalescent COVID-19 was sourced from the United States, Italy and Spain. PBMCs, B-cell-depleted T cells, or T cells provided the cDNA or gDNA that made up the material.

Only in-frame clones appear in the TCRdb table, and some are missing; sequencing was by immunoSEQ multiplex PCR. The sample lists 100,000 to 150,000 clones, around 85% occurring once. The V gene's germline CDR1 is MNHNS and CDR2 SASEGT. This CDR3 is 15 amino acids long. J lost 3 bases, V lost 1 base, and 6 bases had no gene match. The receptor was derived from a man aged 30 to 45 with COVID-19, enrolled during active disease. The chain combines TRBV6-1 with TRBJ2-7; 7 nucleotides line up with TRBD2. The sample was peripheral blood. CDR3 DNA: TGTGCCAGCAGTGAAGTGGGGGGGGGTATCTACGAGCAGTACTTC. Translation gives CASSEVGGGIYEQYF.